This paragraph reports one T cell receptor (beta chain). Its antigen remains unknown. This sample is drawn from a study of shared clonotypes between healthy human individuals. Across the study: CD4 naive cells filled three plates per donor, CD4 memory three, CD8 naive two and CD8 memory one.

General study points: Naive subsets usually exceeded memory subsets in estimated richness. Sample collection involved blood only; tissue repertoires are likely different.

Donors included only healthy HIV-negative adults lacking recent acute infections or vaccinations. This CDR3 region has 15 residues. CDR1 is SGHAT, CDR2 FQNNGV, per germline. The V and J ends lost 5 bases and 0 bases, in that order; junction bases with no gene match: 1. Repertoires were generated with immunoSEQ multiplex PCR, while TCRdb's copy carries only in-frame clones and drops some. Of about 1.1 million clones listed, roughly 77% were seen once; the top ten hold 0.89%. Sequencing was carried out using memory CD4+ T cells from PBMCs. Noted subset: CD45RA-negative fraction. The receptor was isolated from a man aged 18 to 35 in good health. Some clones in this sample may be carry-over from other donors' samples. The chain couples TRBV11-2 to TRBJ2-1, with 10 positions matching TRBD2. CDR3 region: CASSLAGDSYNEQFF. The CDR3 DNA is TGTGCCAGCAGCCTAGCGGGAGACTCCTACAATGAGCAGTTCTTC.